The 21 T cell receptor beta chains below were found in one sample sequenced in a study of OX40 agonist ivuxolimab in advanced cancers. Profiling relied on immunoSEQ multiplex PCR, and the TCRdb table lists in-frame clones only, not all of them. The sample carries roughly 70,000 clones, approximately 90% recorded once. Sequencing was performed on CD4+ or CD8+ T cells sorted from blood, taken in a trial of the OX40 agonist ivuxolimab. These receptors originate from an adult with an advanced solid tumor such as melanoma, head and neck, liver or kidney cancer.

This clone was observed a single time. The chain is built from TRBV5-6 and TRBJ1-1, with 9 bases identical to TRBD1. V shed 2 bases and J 0 bases; nucleotides not matched to a gene: 8. The germline CDR1 and CDR2 sequences are SGHDT and YYEEEE. CDR3 length: 17 residues. The CDR3 protein is CASSLANRGPVNTEAFF. Written as DNA, the CDR3 is TGTGCCAGCAGCTTAGCCAACAGGGGGCCGGTGAACACTGAAGCTTTCTTT.

This clone was counted once. The chain carries TRBV27 and TRBJ2-5; a weak D match, TRBD2 (6 bases). Trimming cost V 1 base and J 7 bases, with 19 bases left between them. Looked up from germline, CDR1 is MNHEY and CDR2 is SMNVEV (reference sequence). The CDR3 is made up of 16 amino acids. CDR3 loop: CASSLFSAAGPGTQYF. The CDR3 bases are TGTGCCAGCAGTTTATTTTCCGCGGCGGGACCAGGGACCCAGTACTTC.

V is TRBV19 and J is TRBJ1-5; D remains ambiguous. The CDR3 is 12 amino acids. Per the germline V gene, CDR1 is LNHDA and CDR2 is SQIVND (reference sequence). Trimming shortened V by 9 bases and J by 7 bases, and 13 bases separated the two germline ends. The CDR3 DNA reads as TGTGCCAGCAGTCTCGGGTTGCAGCCCCAGCATTTT. The encoded protein is CASSLGLQPQHF. The whole variable domain, filled in from reference TRBV19 and TRBJ1-5, reads DGGITQSPKYLFRKEGQNVTLSCEQNLNHDAMYWYRQDPGQGLRLIYYSQIVNDFQKGDIAEGYSVSREKKESFPLTVTSAQKNPTAFYLCASSLGLQPQHFGDGTRLSIL.

V is TRBV7-2 and J is TRBJ2-7, with 7 bases matching TRBD1. CDR3 length equals 14 residues. V lost 0 bases to trimming and J lost 5 bases; unmatched junction nucleotides: 4. CDR1 is SGHTA and CDR2 is FQGNSA in the germline V gene. The CDR3 region is CASSLAAGGHEQYF. Written as DNA, the CDR3 is TGTGCCAGCAGCTTAGCGGCAGGGGGACACGAGCAGTACTTC.

V gene TRBV2 combines with J gene TRBJ1-1, with 8 bases fitting TRBD1. The ends lost 2 bases at V and 4 bases at J; junction bases unmatched: 6. The CDR3 sequence is 15 residues long. Germline loops: CDR1 SNHLY, CDR2 FYNNEI. CDR3 residues: CASSERTGRSTEAFF. CDR3 in DNA: TGTGCCAGCAGTGAAAGGACAGGGAGGTCCACTGAAGCTTTCTTT.

This clone was seen more than once but under ten times. The J gene is TRBJ2-7, the V gene TRBV4-1, with D tentatively TRBD2 (5 bases). The CDR3 loop spans 12 amino acids. V was pared by 0 bases and J by 6 bases, with 6 bases between. Germline CDR1 MGHRA, CDR2 YSYEKL. This CDR3 is CASSQDRGEQYF. The CDR3 DNA is TGCGCCAGCAGCCAAGATCGGGGCGAGCAGTACTTC.

This chain joins TRBV5-1 and TRBJ1-2; 9 bases are shared with TRBD1. The CDR3 has 15 residues. Germline V gene data show CDR1 as SGHRS and CDR2 as YFSETQ. J was trimmed by 8 bases and V by 0 bases; bases with no gene match: 8. CDR3 amino acids: CASSLGGTGGSGYTF. DNA for the CDR3: TGCGCCAGCAGCTTGGGTGGTACAGGGGGCTCAGGCTACACCTTC.

The rearrangement joins TRBV2 to TRBJ2-3; 8 bases are shared with TRBD1. The CDR3 has 15 residues. CDR1 is SNHLY and CDR2 is FYNNEI in the germline V gene. Trimming removed 5 bases from V and 1 base from J; junction bases left unmatched: 5. The CDR3 DNA follows: TGTGCCAGCAGTTCTGGACAGGGTGGCACAGATACGCAGTATTTT. Its protein is CASSSGQGGTDTQYF.

Regarding this clone: One end of the junction varies from germline; a read error may be responsible. This chain uses TRBV27 with TRBJ2-5; D gene unclear. The germline V gene encodes CDR1 MNHEY and CDR2 SMNVEV (reference sequence). The CDR3 has 12 residues. In nucleotides, the CDR3 is TGTGCCAGCAGCCGTACTCAAGGGACCCAGTACTTC. Its protein is CASSRTQGTQYF.

This clone appeared a few times. V usage is TRBV10-3 and J usage is TRBJ2-7; no firm D call. The germline CDR1 and CDR2 sequences are ENHRY and SYGVKD. Trimming removed 4 bases at V and 4 bases at J, with 5 bases between. The CDR3 length is 11 residues. The CDR3 nucleotides read TGTGCCATCAGTGTCGGGTACGAGCAGTACTTC. The encoded protein is CAISVGYEQYF.

V and J are TRBV19 and TRBJ1-5; D remains unclear. The CDR3 has 16 amino acids. The V end lost 3 bases, the J end lost 1 base, and 13 bases lay between the germline ends. Germline V gene sequence: CDR1 LNHDA, CDR2 SQIVND (reference sequence). DNA of the CDR3: TGTGCCAGTAGTATCAGGACGGCTAGAAGCAATCAGCCCCAGCATTTT. This translates into CASSIRTARSNQPQHF.

The CDR3 sequence: CASSYGTGAYYEQYF. The CDR3 DNA sequence: TGTGCCAGCAGTTATGGGACAGGGGCTTACTACGAGCAGTACTTC. V gene TRBV6-5 combines with J gene TRBJ2-7; 10 positions match TRBD1. Trimming removed 3 bases from V and 3 bases from J; junction bases left unmatched: 5. The CDR3 runs to 15 residues. Per germline, CDR1 MNHEY and CDR2 SVGAGI.

The CDR3 reads CASSLGVQGPNQPQHF. The CDR3, as DNA: TGCGCCAGCAGCTTAGGGGTACAGGGCCCCAATCAGCCCCAGCATTTT. This chain connects TRBV5-1 to TRBJ1-5; D might be TRBD1 (6 bases). This CDR3 contains 16 residues. V was shortened by 2 bases and J by 3 bases, with 15 bases between the two germline ends. The V gene's germline CDR1 is SGHRS and CDR2 YFSETQ.

This chain connects TRBV9 to TRBJ2-1, with 8 bases identical to TRBD1. V lost 1 base and J lost 9; bases outside the gene matches: 12. The CDR3 is 16 amino acids. CDR1 is SGDLS, CDR2 YYNGEE, per germline. The CDR3 DNA follows: TGTGCCAGCAGCGTACGGCAGGGGGCTACAATGTTTGAGCAGTTCTTC. The encoded protein is CASSVRQGATMFEQFF.

CDR3 sequence (DNA): TGCGCCAGCAGCGAAGATGATTACAGGTACAATGAGCAGTTCTTC. Protein product: CASSEDDYRYNEQFF. The J gene is TRBJ2-1, the V gene TRBV5-1, with a possible D match to TRBD1 (5 bases). Germline V gene lookup returns CDR1 SGHRS and CDR2 YFSETQ. Trimming removed 4 bases at V and 4 bases at J, with 15 bases between. The CDR3 is 15 residues long.

The V and J genes are TRBV6-1 and TRBJ1-2; no clear D. Germline assignment: CDR1 MNHNS and CDR2 SASEGT. The CDR3 contains 15 residues. Trimming left V 1 base short and J 5 bases short, with 14 bases between. The CDR3 spells CASSEEFNQHYGYTF. The CDR3 nucleotides read TGTGCCAGCAGTGAAGAGTTCAACCAGCATTATGGCTACACCTTC.

Note on this clone: The CDR3 carries no conserved terminal phenylalanine or tryptophan, so it likely arises from a read error. V usage is TRBV27 and J usage is TRBJ1-2; no firm D call. The V end was cut by 4 bases, the J end by 6 bases, with 9 bases between. The CDR3 runs to 12 residues. Germline V gene data show CDR1 as MNHEY and CDR2 as SMNVEV (reference sequence). The CDR3 DNA reads as TGTGCCAGCAGTTCTTGGACGGATGGCTACACCCTC. Encoded protein: CASSSWTDGYTL.

J is TRBJ1-1 and V is TRBV28; TRBD1 matches 9 bases. With V trimmed by 6 bases and J by 5 bases, 10 bases remained unmatched. This CDR3 is 15 amino acids long. CDR1 is MDHEN, CDR2 SYDVKM, per germline. DNA for the CDR3: TGTGCCAGCAGCTTCAGGAGGACAGGGGAAACTGAAGCTTTCTTT. This gives the protein CASSFRRTGETEAFF.

This clone has only one observation. The V gene is TRBV19, the J gene TRBJ2-2, with D possibly matching TRBD2 (5 bases). The CDR3 contains 15 residues. Trimming removed 6 bases at V and 5 bases at J, with 16 bases between. In germline, CDR1 is LNHDA, CDR2 SQIVND (reference sequence). The CDR3 loop is CASRNPLGLTGELFF. CDR3 sequence (DNA): TGTGCCAGTAGAAACCCCCTCGGACTGACCGGGGAGCTGTTTTTT.

The genes are TRBV5-6 and TRBJ2-5; either TRBD1 or TRBD2 may fit D (5 bases each). V gave up 1 base and J gave up 7 bases, with 11 bases separating them. The germline gives CDR1 SGHDT, CDR2 YYEEEE. CDR3 length: 13 residues. The CDR3: CASSLLTRGTQYF. The CDR3 DNA reads TGTGCCAGCAGCTTGCTCACTAGGGGGACCCAGTACTTC.

The genes are TRBV28 and TRBJ1-1; D uncertain. This CDR3 contains 11 residues. Trimming left V 1 base short and J 3 bases short, with 0 bases between. Per the germline V gene, CDR1 is MDHEN and CDR2 is SYDVKM. Here the CDR3 DNA reads TGTGCCAGCAGTTTATACACTGAAGCTTTCTTT. Amino acids: CASSLYTEAFF.